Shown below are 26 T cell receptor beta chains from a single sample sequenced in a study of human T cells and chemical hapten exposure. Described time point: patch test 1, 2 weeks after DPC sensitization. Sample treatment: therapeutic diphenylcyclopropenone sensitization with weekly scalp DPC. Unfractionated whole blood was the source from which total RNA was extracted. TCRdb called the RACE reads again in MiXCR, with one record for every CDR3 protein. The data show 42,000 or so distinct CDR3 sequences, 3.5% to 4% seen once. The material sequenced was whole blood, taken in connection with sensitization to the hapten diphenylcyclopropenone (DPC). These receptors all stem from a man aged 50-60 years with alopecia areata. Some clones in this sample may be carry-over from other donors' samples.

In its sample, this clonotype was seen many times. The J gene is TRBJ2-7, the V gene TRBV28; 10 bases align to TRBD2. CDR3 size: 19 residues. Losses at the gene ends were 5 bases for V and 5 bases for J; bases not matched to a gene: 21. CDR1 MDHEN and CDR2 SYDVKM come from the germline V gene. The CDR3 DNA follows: TGTGCCAGCAGTGATCCCGGGACTAGCGTCGAAACCTGGGCCCACGAGCAGTACTTC. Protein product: CASSDPGTSVETWAHEQYF. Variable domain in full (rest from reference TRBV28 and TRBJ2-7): DVKVTQSSRYLVKRTGEKVFLECVQDMDHENMFWYRQDPGLGLRLIYFSYDVKMKEKGDIPEGYSVSREKKERFSLILESASTNQTSMYLCASSDPGTSVETWAHEQYFGPGTRLTVT.

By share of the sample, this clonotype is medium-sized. DNA of the CDR3: TGTGCCTGGCAGGCTTGGGATGAGCAGTTCTTC. Translating it yields CAWQAWDEQFF. The rearrangement uses TRBV30 and TRBJ2-1, with no clear D. V was cut by 5 bases and J by 8 bases, with 10 bases left in between. CDR3 length: 11 residues. Germline V CDR1 and CDR2: GTSNPN, SVGIG (reference sequence).

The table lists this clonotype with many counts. CDR3 sequence: CASSPRGNNEQFF. CDR3 DNA: TGTGCCAGCAGCCCAAGGGGGAACAATGAGCAGTTCTTC. V is TRBV7-8 and J is TRBJ2-1; TRBD1 is a possible D gene (6 bases). The V end was cut by 5 bases, the J end by 5 bases, with 10 bases between. Germline values: CDR1 SGHVS, CDR2 FQNEAQ. The CDR3 totals 13 residues. Full variable domain (outside the CDR3, taken from reference TRBV7-8 and TRBJ2-1): GAGVSQSPRYKVAKRGQDVALRCDPISGHVSLFWYQQALGQGPEFLTYFQNEAQLDKSGLPSDRFFAERPEGSVSTLKIQRTQQEDSAVYLCASSPRGNNEQFFGPGTRLTVL.

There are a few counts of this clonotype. The CDR3 DNA follows: TGTGCCAGCAGCCGAGGGACTGTCTACAATGAGCAGTTCTTC. It codes for CASSRGTVYNEQFF. The gene calls are TRBV7-8 and TRBJ2-1; the D gene is possibly TRBD2 (6 bases). The germline V gene encodes CDR1 SGHVS and CDR2 FQNEAQ. V was pared by 5 bases and J by 3 bases, with 11 bases between. CDR3 size: 14 residues. Drawing the rest from reference TRBV7-8 and TRBJ2-1, the complete variable domain is GAGVSQSPRYKVAKRGQDVALRCDPISGHVSLFWYQQALGQGPEFLTYFQNEAQLDKSGLPSDRFFAERPEGSVSTLKIQRTQQEDSAVYLCASSRGTVYNEQFFGPGTRLTVL.

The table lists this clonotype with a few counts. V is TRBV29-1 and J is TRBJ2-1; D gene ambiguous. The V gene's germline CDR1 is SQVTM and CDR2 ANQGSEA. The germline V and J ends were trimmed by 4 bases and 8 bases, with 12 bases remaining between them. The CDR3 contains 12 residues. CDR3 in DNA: TGCAGCGTTGGGACGCCGTCTGATGAGCAGTTCTTC. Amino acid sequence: CSVGTPSDEQFF.

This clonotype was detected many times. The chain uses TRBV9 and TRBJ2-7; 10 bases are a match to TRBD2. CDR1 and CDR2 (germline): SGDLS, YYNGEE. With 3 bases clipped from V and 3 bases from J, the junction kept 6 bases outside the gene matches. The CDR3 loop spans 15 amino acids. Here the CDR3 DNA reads TGTGCCAGCAGCGCCGGGACTAGCGCGTACTACGAGCAGTACTTC. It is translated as CASSAGTSAYYEQYF.

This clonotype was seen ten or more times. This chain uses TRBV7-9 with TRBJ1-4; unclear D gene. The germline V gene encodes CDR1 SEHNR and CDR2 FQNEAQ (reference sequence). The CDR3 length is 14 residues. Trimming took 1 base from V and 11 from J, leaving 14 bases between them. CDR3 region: CASSLGGPDLKLFF. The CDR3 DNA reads TGTGCCAGCAGCTTAGGGGGTCCGGACTTGAAACTGTTTTTT.

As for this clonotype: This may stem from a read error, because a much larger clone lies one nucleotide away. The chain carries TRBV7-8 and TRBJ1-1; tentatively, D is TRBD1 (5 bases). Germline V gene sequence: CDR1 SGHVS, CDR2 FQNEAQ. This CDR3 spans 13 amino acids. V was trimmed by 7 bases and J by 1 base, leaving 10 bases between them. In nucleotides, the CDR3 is TGTGCCAGCATCGAACAGGAGAACACTGAAGCTTTCTTT. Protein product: CASIEQENTEAFF.

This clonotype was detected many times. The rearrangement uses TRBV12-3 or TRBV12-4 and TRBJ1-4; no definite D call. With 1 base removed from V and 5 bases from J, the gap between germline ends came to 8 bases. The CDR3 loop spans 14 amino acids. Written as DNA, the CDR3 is TGTGCCAGCAGTTTAGGTTCGTTGAATGAAAAACTGTTTTTT. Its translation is CASSLGSLNEKLFF.

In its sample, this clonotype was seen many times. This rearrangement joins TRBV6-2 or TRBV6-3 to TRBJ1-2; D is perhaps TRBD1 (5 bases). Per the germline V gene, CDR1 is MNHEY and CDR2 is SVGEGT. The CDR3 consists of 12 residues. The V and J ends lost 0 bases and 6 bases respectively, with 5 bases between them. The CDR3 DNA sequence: TGTGCCAGCAGTTACTCGACAGATGGCTACACCTTC. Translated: CASSYSTDGYTF.

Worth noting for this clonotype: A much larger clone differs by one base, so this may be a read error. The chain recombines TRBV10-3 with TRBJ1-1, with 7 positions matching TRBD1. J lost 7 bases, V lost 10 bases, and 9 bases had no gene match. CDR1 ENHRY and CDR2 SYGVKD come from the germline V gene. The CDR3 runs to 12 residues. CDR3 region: CATGQEEGEAFF. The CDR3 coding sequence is TGTGCCACAGGACAGGAAGAGGGTGAAGCTTTCTTT.

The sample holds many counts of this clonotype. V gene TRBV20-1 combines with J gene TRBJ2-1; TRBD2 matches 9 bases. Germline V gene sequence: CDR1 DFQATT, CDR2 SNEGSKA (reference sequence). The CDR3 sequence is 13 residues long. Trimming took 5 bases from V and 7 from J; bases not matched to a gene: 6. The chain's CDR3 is CSALSGSENEQFF. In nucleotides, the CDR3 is TGCAGTGCTCTTAGCGGGAGTGAAAATGAGCAGTTCTTC.

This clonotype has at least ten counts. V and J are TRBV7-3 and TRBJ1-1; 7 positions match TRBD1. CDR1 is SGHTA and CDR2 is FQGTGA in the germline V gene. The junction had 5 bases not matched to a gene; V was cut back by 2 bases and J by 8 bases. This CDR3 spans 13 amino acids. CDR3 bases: TGTGCCAGCAGCTTAGACACGGACAGGGAAGCTTTCTTT. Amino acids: CASSLDTDREAFF.

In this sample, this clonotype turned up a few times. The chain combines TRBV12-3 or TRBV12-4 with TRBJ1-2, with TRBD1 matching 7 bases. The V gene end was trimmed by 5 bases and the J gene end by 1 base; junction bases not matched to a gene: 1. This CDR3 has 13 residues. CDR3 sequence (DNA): TGTGCCAGCAGTCGGGACAGTAACTATGGCTACACCTTC. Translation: CASSRDSNYGYTF.

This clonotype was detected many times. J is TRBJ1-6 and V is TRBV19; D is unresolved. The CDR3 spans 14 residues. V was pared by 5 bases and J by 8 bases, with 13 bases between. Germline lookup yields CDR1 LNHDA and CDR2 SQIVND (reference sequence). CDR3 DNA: TGTGCCAGTAGTCGCCGGGATGGGGATTCACCCCTCCACTTT. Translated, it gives CASSRRDGDSPLHF.

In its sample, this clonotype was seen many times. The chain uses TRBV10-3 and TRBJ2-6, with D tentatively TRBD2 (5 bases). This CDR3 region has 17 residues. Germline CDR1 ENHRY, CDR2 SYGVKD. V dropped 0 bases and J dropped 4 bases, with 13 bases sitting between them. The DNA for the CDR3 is TGTGCCATCAGTGAGTCGTCCGGGAATCCCGGGGCCAACGTCCTGACTTTC. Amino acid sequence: CAISESSGNPGANVLTF.

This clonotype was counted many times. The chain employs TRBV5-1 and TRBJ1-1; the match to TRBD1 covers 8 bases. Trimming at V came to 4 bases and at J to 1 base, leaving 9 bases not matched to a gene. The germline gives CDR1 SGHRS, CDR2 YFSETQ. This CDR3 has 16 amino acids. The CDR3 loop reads CASSPIPTGANTEAFF. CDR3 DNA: TGCGCCAGCAGCCCGATACCGACAGGGGCGAACACTGAAGCTTTCTTT.

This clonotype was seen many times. The CDR3 DNA reads TGTGCCAGCATCGACGGGGGCACAGATACGCAGTATTTT. This gives the protein CASIDGGTDTQYF. The rearrangement joins TRBV6-6 to TRBJ2-3; D perhaps matches TRBD2 (5 bases). CDR3 length: 13 residues. V was trimmed by 7 bases and J by 1 base, leaving 9 bases between them. CDR1 and CDR2 from the germline V gene are MNHNY and SVGAGI (reference sequence).

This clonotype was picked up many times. CDR3 protein: CASSLEGGGQPQHF. DNA for the CDR3: TGTGCCAGCAGTTTGGAAGGGGGCGGTCAGCCCCAGCATTTT. The V call is TRBV12-3 or TRBV12-4, the J call TRBJ1-5; 7 bases agree with TRBD1. The V and J ends lost 3 bases and 6 bases, in that order; junction bases with no gene match: 5. The CDR3 has 14 residues.

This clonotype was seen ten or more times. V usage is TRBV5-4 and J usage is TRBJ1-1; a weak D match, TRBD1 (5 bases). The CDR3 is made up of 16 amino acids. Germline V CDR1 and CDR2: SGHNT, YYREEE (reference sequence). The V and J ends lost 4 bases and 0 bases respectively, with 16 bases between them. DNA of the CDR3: TGTGCCAGCAGCCTCACAGGACACGGAATGAACACTGAAGCTTTCTTT. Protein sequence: CASSLTGHGMNTEAFF.

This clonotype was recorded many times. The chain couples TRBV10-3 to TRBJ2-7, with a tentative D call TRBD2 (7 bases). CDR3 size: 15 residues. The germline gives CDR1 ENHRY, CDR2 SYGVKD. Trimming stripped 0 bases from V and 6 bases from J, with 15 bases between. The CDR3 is CAISESGAGAGEQYF. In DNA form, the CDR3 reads TGTGCCATCAGTGAGTCTGGCGCGGGGGCCGGCGAGCAGTACTTC.

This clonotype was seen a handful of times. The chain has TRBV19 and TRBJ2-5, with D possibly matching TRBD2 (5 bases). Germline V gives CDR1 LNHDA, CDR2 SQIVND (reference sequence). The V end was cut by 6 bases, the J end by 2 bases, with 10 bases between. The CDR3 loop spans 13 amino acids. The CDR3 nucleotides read TGTGCCAGTAGAATTACGGGACAAGAGACCCAGTACTTC. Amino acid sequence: CASRITGQETQYF.

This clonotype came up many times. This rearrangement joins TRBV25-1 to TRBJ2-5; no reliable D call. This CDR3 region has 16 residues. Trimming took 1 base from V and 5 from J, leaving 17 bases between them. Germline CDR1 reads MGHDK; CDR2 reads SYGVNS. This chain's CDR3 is CASSEFVSDPKETQYF. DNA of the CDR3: TGTGCCAGCAGTGAATTTGTTTCGGATCCCAAGGAGACCCAGTACTTC. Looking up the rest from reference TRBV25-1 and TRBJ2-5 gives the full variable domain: EADIYQTPRYLVIGTGKKITLECSQTMGHDKMYWYQQDPGMELHLIHYSYGVNSTEKGDLSSESTVSRIRTEHFPLTLESARPSHTSQYLCASSEFVSDPKETQYFGPGTRLLVL.

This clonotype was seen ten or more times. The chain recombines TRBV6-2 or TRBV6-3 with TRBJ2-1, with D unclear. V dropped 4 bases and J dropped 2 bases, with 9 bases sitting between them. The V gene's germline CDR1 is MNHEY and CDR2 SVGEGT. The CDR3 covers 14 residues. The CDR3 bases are TGTGCCAGCAGTTCCCTAGGGCCCTACAATGAGCAGTTCTTC. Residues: CASSSLGPYNEQFF.

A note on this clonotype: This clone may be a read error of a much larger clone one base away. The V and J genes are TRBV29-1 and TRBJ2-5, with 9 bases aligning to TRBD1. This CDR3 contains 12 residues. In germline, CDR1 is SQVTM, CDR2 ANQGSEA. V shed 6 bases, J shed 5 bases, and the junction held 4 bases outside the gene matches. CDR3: CSVLTGGETQYF. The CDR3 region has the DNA TGCAGCGTCCTGACAGGGGGGGAGACCCAGTACTTC.

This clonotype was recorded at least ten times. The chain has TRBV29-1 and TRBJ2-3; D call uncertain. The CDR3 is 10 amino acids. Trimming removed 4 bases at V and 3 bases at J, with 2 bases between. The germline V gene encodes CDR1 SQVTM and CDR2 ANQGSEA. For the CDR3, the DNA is TGCAGCGTTGCAACAGATACGCAGTATTTT. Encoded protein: CSVATDTQYF.